This TCR beta chain was recorded in a study of T cells in tumors after PD-1 blockade. Time point specified: first of two post-therapy site-matched biopsies approximately 8 weeks apart. Measured with immunoSEQ multiplex PCR; TCRdb has only the in-frame clones, and not every one. The sample records thousands of clones, around 71% being singletons. The sequences come from tumor tissue, collected after anti-PD-1 treatment. The source of this sequence is a human donor with basal cell carcinoma.

The CDR3 is CASQSSGNTIYF. The CDR3 region has the DNA TGTGCCAGCCAGAGCTCTGGAAACACCATATATTTT. The rearrangement uses TRBV10-3 and TRBJ1-3; D is unclear. Germline CDR1 and CDR2: ENHRY and SYGVKD. Trimming removed 10 bases at V and 0 bases at J, with 7 bases between. The CDR3 has 12 amino acids.